The 21 T cell receptor beta chains presented below share a single source sample, sequenced in a study of blood T cell repertoires in COVID-19. Profiled with immunoSEQ multiplex PCR; TCRdb holds only in-frame clones, not every one. The table lists more than 110,000 clones, approximately 80% of them singletons. Specimen: PBMCs or T cells enriched from blood (not recorded which). All receptors come from a woman in her late teens or twenties who had been exposed to COVID-19.

This clone occurred a few times. CDR3 region: CAWSVRLAGFLETQYF. The CDR3 DNA is TGTGCCTGGAGTGTGCGACTAGCAGGGTTCTTGGAGACCCAGTACTTC. The chain is built from TRBV30 and TRBJ2-5; 7 nucleotides agree with TRBD2. Losses at the gene ends were 0 bases for V and 5 bases for J; bases not matched to a gene: 12. Germline loops: CDR1 GTSNPN, CDR2 SVGIG (reference sequence). The CDR3 is made up of 16 amino acids.

This CDR3 is CSVRVDRETEAFF. The DNA of the CDR3 is TGCAGCGTGCGAGTTGACAGGGAAACTGAAGCTTTCTTT. The chain combines TRBV29-1 with TRBJ1-1, with 7 nucleotides matching TRBD1. Looked up from germline, CDR1 is SQVTM and CDR2 is ANQGSEA. V shed 6 bases, J shed 5 bases, and the junction held 9 bases outside the gene matches. The CDR3 is made up of 13 amino acids.

For the CDR3, the DNA is TGTGCCAGCAGCCAATCGGAGACCCAGTACTTC. Protein: CASSQSETQYF. V usage is TRBV6-2 or TRBV6-3 and J usage is TRBJ2-5, with D uncertain. The CDR3 loop spans 11 amino acids. V shed 6 bases and J shed 5 bases, with 7 bases lying between them. Germline V gene sequence: CDR1 MNHEY, CDR2 SVGEGT.

The chain employs TRBV19 and TRBJ1-4, with 11 nucleotides matching TRBD1. This CDR3 contains 14 residues. V lost 3 bases to trimming and J lost 11 bases; unmatched junction nucleotides: 5. Per germline, CDR1 LNHDA and CDR2 SQIVND (reference sequence). The CDR3 DNA follows: TGTGCCAGTAGTATCGGACAGGGGGCGTATAAACTGTTTTTT. The encoded protein is CASSIGQGAYKLFF.

The J gene is TRBJ2-7, the V gene TRBV30, with a tentative D call TRBD1 (7 bases). The CDR3 is 14 amino acids. Germline loops: CDR1 GTSNPN, CDR2 SVGIG (reference sequence). Trimming pared 5 bases from V and 3 bases from J, leaving 17 bases between. CDR3 sequence: CAWEGGQRLYEQYF. The CDR3 nucleotides are TGTGCCTGGGAGGGGGGACAGAGACTCTACGAGCAGTACTTC.

This chain joins TRBV9 and TRBJ2-2; TRBD2 matches 10 bases. Germline V gives CDR1 SGDLS, CDR2 YYNGEE. The CDR3 length is 15 residues. Trimming removed 4 bases from V and 6 bases from J; junction bases left unmatched: 6. CDR3 sequence reads: CASSLGLADAGELFF. The CDR3 coding sequence is TGTGCCAGCAGCCTCGGACTAGCGGACGCCGGGGAGCTGTTTTTT.

The V call is TRBV14, the J call TRBJ1-6; TRBD1 agrees at 9 bases. The CDR3 covers 15 residues. Germline trimming cut 9 bases from V and 5 bases from J; bases unmatched to any gene: 8. Germline CDR1 and CDR2: SGHDN and FVKESK. The CDR3 here is CARSGTGLDNSPLHF. CDR3 in DNA: TGTGCCAGGTCGGGGACAGGGTTGGATAATTCACCCCTCCACTTT.

This sequence joins TRBV28 and TRBJ1-4; 9 bases align to TRBD1. The CDR3 sequence is 14 residues long. V shed 6 bases, J shed 8 bases, and the junction held 7 bases outside the gene matches. Looked up from germline, CDR1 is MDHEN and CDR2 is SYDVKM. This CDR3 reads CASRLTGGNEKLFF. In DNA, the CDR3 is TGTGCCAGCAGACTAACAGGGGGCAACGAAAAACTGTTTTTT.

The chain is built from TRBV5-1 and TRBJ2-2, with D perhaps TRBD1 (6 bases). V lost 0 bases and J 1 base, leaving 16 bases between the germline ends. Germline V CDR1 and CDR2: SGHRS, YFSETQ. This CDR3 comprises 18 residues. The chain's CDR3 is CASSLGPPGTRNTGELFF. The CDR3, as DNA: TGCGCCAGCAGCTTGGGACCTCCTGGGACAAGGAACACCGGGGAGCTGTTTTTT.

The chain has TRBV19 and TRBJ1-5; the D is unclear. The CDR3 is 14 residues long. Germline-derived CDR1 and CDR2 are LNHDA and SQIVND (reference sequence). With 3 bases removed from V and 4 bases from J, the gap between germline ends came to 10 bases. CDR3 protein: CASSMARGNQPQHF. The CDR3 DNA reads as TGTGCCAGTAGTATGGCCCGAGGAAATCAGCCCCAGCATTTT.

The rearrangement joins TRBV5-8 to TRBJ1-5; D not certain. Trimming took 1 base from V and 6 from J, leaving 8 bases between them. This CDR3 is 13 amino acids long. Germline CDR1 reads SGHTS; CDR2 reads YDEGEE. The CDR3 here is CASSLLVGQPQHF. CDR3 nucleotides: TGTGCCAGCAGCTTGCTAGTAGGTCAGCCCCAGCATTTT.

This sequence joins TRBV20-1 and TRBJ2-6; D unclear. The CDR3 consists of 15 residues. Trimming took off 3 bases at V and 0 bases at J, with 9 bases between the two ends. From germline, CDR1 is DFQATT and CDR2 SNEGSKA (reference sequence). In nucleotides, the CDR3 is TGCAGTGCTAGTCCCAGGAACTCTGGGGCCAACGTCCTGACTTTC. Protein: CSASPRNSGANVLTF.

This clone is a singleton in its sample. V gene TRBV2 combines with J gene TRBJ1-2; possible D gene TRBD1, 6 bases. This CDR3 has 13 residues. Germline lookup yields CDR1 SNHLY and CDR2 FYNNEI. V lost 6 bases, J lost 5 bases, and 13 bases lay in between. The CDR3 sequence is CASRGDTLYGYTF. As DNA, the CDR3 is TGTGCCAGCAGAGGGGACACTTTATATGGCTACACCTTC. Full variable domain (missing parts from reference TRBV2 and TRBJ1-2): EPEVTQTPSHQVTQMGQEVILRCVPISNHLYFYWYRQILGQKVEFLVSFYNNEISEKSEIFDDQFSVERPDGSNFTLKIRSTKLEDSAMYFCASRGDTLYGYTFGSGTRLTVV.

CDR3 in DNA: TGTGCCAGCCGTAGAAATGGAGGTGGACTAAAATCCTACGAGCAGTACTTC. This codes for CASRRNGGGLKSYEQYF. The rearrangement links TRBV28 to TRBJ2-7, with TRBD2 as a possible D gene (6 bases). CDR3 size: 17 residues. Germline CDR1 is MDHEN and CDR2 is SYDVKM. V dropped 8 bases and J dropped 1 base, with 24 bases sitting between them.

The chain is built from TRBV5-8 and TRBJ1-5; D is perhaps TRBD1 (5 bases). Germline values: CDR1 SGHTS, CDR2 YDEGEE. This CDR3 contains 13 residues. The V and J ends lost 4 bases and 11 bases respectively, with 16 bases between them. The CDR3 DNA reads TGTGCCAGCAGCCCTAGGGACTACGATACCCAGCATTTT. It encodes CASSPRDYDTQHF.

This chain links TRBV25-1 with TRBJ1-1; the D gene is possibly TRBD1 (6 bases). V was trimmed by 6 bases and J by 7 bases, leaving 12 bases between them. The CDR3 is 12 residues long. Germline CDR1 and CDR2: MGHDK and SYGVNS. CDR3 sequence reads: CASRNYRDEAFF. Written as DNA, the CDR3 is TGTGCCAGCAGGAACTACAGGGATGAAGCTTTCTTT.

The chain joins TRBV6-5 to TRBJ2-7; D perhaps matches TRBD2 (6 bases). V was cut by 2 bases and J by 4 bases, with 15 bases left in between. CDR1 and CDR2 (germline): MNHEY, SVGAGI. The CDR3 runs 15 residues. The CDR3 bases are TGTGCCAGCAGTTACATCGGGGGTTCGGTGTACGAGCAGTACTTC. It translates to CASSYIGGSVYEQYF.

As concerns this clone: Other DNA sequences in this specimen translate into the identical CDR3. The rearrangement links TRBV18 to TRBJ1-4; 9 nucleotides line up with TRBD1. The CDR3 spans 14 residues. Germline CDR1 KGHSH, CDR2 LQKENI. Unmatched junction bases numbered 1, after V lost 3 bases and J lost 5 bases. Written as DNA, the CDR3 is TGTGCCAGCTCACCGGGACAGGGAAATGAAAAACTGTTTTTT. It codes for CASSPGQGNEKLFF. Full variable domain (remainder filled in from reference TRBV18 and TRBJ1-4): NAGVMQNPRHLVRRRGQEARLRCSPMKGHSHVYWYRQLPEEGLKFMVYLQKENIIDESGMPKERFSAEFPKEGPSILRIQQVVRGDSAAYFCASSPGQGNEKLFFGSGTQLSVL.

The V gene is TRBV7-2, the J gene TRBJ2-7; TRBD1 matches 8 bases. The CDR3 runs 15 residues. Trimming cost V 5 bases and J 3 bases; bases outside gene matches: 9. CDR1 is SGHTA and CDR2 is FQGNSA in the germline V gene. The CDR3 coding sequence is TGTGCCAGCAGCCTACCCCGGACAGGGATCTACGAGCAGTACTTC. Translating gives CASSLPRTGIYEQYF.

This clone has only a few counts. The chain carries TRBV5-1 and TRBJ2-7, with TRBD2 matching 9 bases. The CDR3 length is 15 residues. Germline V gene data show CDR1 as SGHRS and CDR2 as YFSETQ. The ends lost 2 bases at V and 0 bases at J; junction bases unmatched: 3. For the CDR3, the DNA is TGCGCCAGCAGCTTACTTAGCGGGAGCTCCTACGAGCAGTACTTC. It yields the protein CASSLLSGSSYEQYF. The full variable domain, with the rest looked up from reference TRBV5-1 and TRBJ2-7, is KAGVTQTPRYLIKTRGQQVTLSCSPISGHRSVSWYQQTPGQGLQFLFEYFSETQRNKGNFPGRFSGRQFSNSRSEMNVSTLELGDSALYLCASSLLSGSSYEQYFGPGTRLTVT.

This clone was counted at least ten times. Other DNA sequences in this specimen translate into the identical CDR3. This chain connects TRBV7-9 to TRBJ1-5; 7 bases are a match to TRBD1. The trim removed 1 base at V and 7 bases at J, leaving 4 bases unmatched. The CDR3 spans 14 residues. Germline CDR1 is SEHNR and CDR2 is FQNEAQ (reference sequence). CDR3 protein: CASSLGQGGQPQHF. The CDR3 bases are TGTGCCAGCAGCTTAGGCCAGGGGGGCCAGCCCCAGCATTTT.